A single T cell receptor (beta chain) is shown here with its context. A case of COVID-19 had been met by exposed participants within 2 weeks before study entry. This specimen belongs to a study of blood T cell repertoires in COVID-19. Study in general: Collection of acute and convalescent COVID-19 samples took place in the United States, Italy and Spain.

Germline values: CDR1 MDHEN, CDR2 SYDVKM. After removal of 3 bases from V and 4 bases from J, the junction contained 6 bases not matched to a gene. The CDR3 loop spans 15 amino acids. Clones were read by immunoSEQ multiplex PCR, and TCRdb kept only the in-frame ones, dropping some. Of 200,000 to 250,000 clones listed, 75% to 90% were seen once; the top ten hold around 3.6%. This receptor was identified in a young woman who had been exposed to COVID-19. The chain employs TRBV28 and TRBJ2-1, with TRBD2 matching over 7 bases. Sequencing used PBMCs or T cells enriched from blood (not recorded which). The CDR3 here is CASSLPAGAYNEQFF. CDR3 DNA sequence: TGTGCCAGCAGTTTGCCGGCGGGAGCGTACAATGAGCAGTTCTTC.